The 30 T cell receptor beta chains listed next were all sequenced from one sample in a study of cytomegalovirus exposure and HLA in healthy donors. Use of 60 Vbeta and 13 Jbeta primers characterized the PCR. Clones were sequenced by immunoSEQ multiplex PCR, and TCRdb holds only the in-frame ones, with some missing. The data contain 150,000 to 200,000 clones, just over 70% of them singletons. Material for sequencing was PBMCs. The source is a man aged 18 to 35 in good health and CMV-seropositive.

The V gene is TRBV13, the J gene TRBJ1-1, with 10 positions matching TRBD1. The CDR3 is 15 residues long. With 5 bases clipped from V and 5 bases from J, the junction kept 8 bases outside the gene matches. The V gene's germline CDR1 is PRHDT and CDR2 FYEKMQ (reference sequence). CDR3 sequence: CASSARTGGYTEAFF. Here the CDR3 DNA reads TGTGCCAGCAGCGCACGGACAGGGGGATATACTGAAGCTTTCTTT. The entire variable domain, with the rest obtained from reference TRBV13 and TRBJ1-1, is as follows: AAGVIQSPRHLIKEKRETATLKCYPIPRHDTVYWYQQGPGQDPQFLISFYEKMQSDKGSIPDRFSAQQFSDYHSELNMSSLELGDSALYFCASSARTGGYTEAFFGQGTRLTVV.

The chain combines TRBV19 with TRBJ2-3; 9 bases are a match to TRBD1. The CDR3 runs 17 residues. Germline CDR1 reads LNHDA; CDR2 reads SQIVND (reference sequence). J lost 0 bases, V lost 4 bases, and 8 bases had no gene match. The CDR3 region has the DNA TGTGCCAGTAGTACCCACGGGACAGGGTCGAGCACAGATACGCAGTATTTT. Protein product: CASSTHGTGSSTDTQYF.

This clone has only a few counts. This sequence joins TRBV6-1 and TRBJ1-1; D may be TRBD1 (5 bases). The V end was cut by 6 bases, the J end by 1 base, with 9 bases between. The CDR3 covers 13 residues. The germline CDR1 and CDR2 sequences are MNHNS and SASEGT. CDR3 amino acids: CASRTTENTEAFF. In nucleotides, the CDR3 is TGTGCCAGCAGGACGACAGAGAACACTGAAGCTTTCTTT.

The genes are TRBV10-3 and TRBJ1-3; D remains unclear. V dropped 3 bases and J dropped 4 bases, with 16 bases sitting between them. The CDR3 totals 16 residues. Germline CDR1 and CDR2: ENHRY and SYGVKD. DNA for the CDR3: TGTGCCATCAGTGAAGGCCAGGACTCGAACGGAAACACCATATATTTT. It yields the protein CAISEGQDSNGNTIYF.

The CDR3 nucleotides are TGTGCCAGCAGTTTCCACCCGGGACAGGATTATGGCTACACCTTC. It encodes CASSFHPGQDYGYTF. J is TRBJ1-2 and V is TRBV28; TRBD1 aligns across 8 bases. The CDR3 contains 15 residues. Germline-derived CDR1 and CDR2 are MDHEN and SYDVKM. The V gene end was trimmed by 3 bases and the J gene end by 5 bases; junction bases not matched to a gene: 8.

The gene calls are TRBV5-6 and TRBJ1-1; weak D call: TRBD1 (6 bases). This CDR3 region has 15 residues. Germline-derived CDR1 and CDR2 are SGHDT and YYEEEE. Trimming removed 10 bases from V and 6 bases from J, with 25 bases in between. CDR3 residues: CASGFSKLQGSEAFF. CDR3 nucleotide sequence: TGTGCCTCGGGCTTCAGTAAACTACAGGGATCTGAAGCTTTCTTT.

This chain joins TRBV9 and TRBJ2-2, with D unclear. Trimming pared 0 bases from V and 0 bases from J, leaving 3 bases between. This CDR3 is 14 amino acids long. The germline V gene has CDR1 SGDLS and CDR2 YYNGEE. CDR3: CASSVASNTGELFF. The CDR3 DNA sequence: TGTGCCAGCAGCGTAGCGTCGAACACCGGGGAGCTGTTTTTT.

V gene TRBV28 combines with J gene TRBJ2-2; TRBD2 matches 12 bases. V lost 3 bases and J lost 4; bases outside the gene matches: 6. This CDR3 contains 17 residues. The V gene's germline CDR1 is MDHEN and CDR2 SYDVKM. As DNA, the CDR3 is TGTGCCAGCAGTTTGCCACTAGCGGGGGGTTCCACCGGGGAGCTGTTTTTT. Its translation: CASSLPLAGGSTGELFF. Filled out from reference TRBV28 and TRBJ2-2, the complete variable domain reads DVKVTQSSRYLVKRTGEKVFLECVQDMDHENMFWYRQDPGLGLRLIYFSYDVKMKEKGDIPEGYSVSREKKERFSLILESASTNQTSMYLCASSLPLAGGSTGELFFGEGSRLTVL.

CDR3 sequence (DNA): TGTGCCAGCAGTACTACCGGGACAGAGAACACTGAAGCTTTCTTT. Its protein is CASSTTGTENTEAFF. The gene calls are TRBV28 and TRBJ1-1; 7 bases line up with TRBD1. The CDR3 runs 15 residues. Germline V lookup: CDR1 MDHEN, CDR2 SYDVKM. J was trimmed by 1 base and V by 5 bases; bases with no gene match: 7.

This clone was observed a few times. The V gene is TRBV5-4, the J gene TRBJ2-7; 9 nucleotides line up with TRBD1. The V and J ends lost 2 bases and 7 bases, in that order; junction bases with no gene match: 4. The CDR3 is made up of 13 amino acids. Germline V gives CDR1 SGHNT, CDR2 YYREEE (reference sequence). The CDR3: CASSLQGAAEQYV. Written as DNA, the CDR3 is TGTGCCAGCAGCTTACAGGGGGCGGCTGAGCAGTACGTC.

The V and J genes are TRBV30 and TRBJ1-2; TRBD1 is a possible D gene (5 bases). The CDR3 extends over 13 amino acids. From germline, CDR1 is GTSNPN and CDR2 SVGIG (reference sequence). V was trimmed by 3 bases and J by 7 bases, leaving 15 bases between them. The DNA for the CDR3 is TGTGCCTGGAGGAAGACAGAGTATCTTGGCTACACCTTC. It encodes CAWRKTEYLGYTF.

Only one count was recorded for this clone. The chain employs TRBV28 and TRBJ1-2; unclear D gene. Germline CDR1 MDHEN, CDR2 SYDVKM. Between the trimmed V and J ends, which lost 2 bases and 3 bases, there was a span of 13 bases. There are 15 residues in the CDR3. CDR3 sequence reads: CASSLTWERHYGYTF. CDR3 nucleotides: TGTGCCAGCAGTTTAACCTGGGAGCGCCACTATGGCTACACCTTC.

The chain joins TRBV6-1 to TRBJ2-5; 9 bases match TRBD2. Germline CDR1 and CDR2: MNHNS and SASEGT. V shed 3 bases, J shed 1 base, and the junction held 6 bases outside the gene matches. The CDR3 length is 16 residues. CDR3 sequence: CASSDWGRGGQETQYF. For the CDR3, the DNA is TGTGCCAGCAGTGACTGGGGGCGGGGGGGCCAAGAGACCCAGTACTTC.

This clone was detected a few times. J is TRBJ1-1 and V is TRBV6-1; D is unclear. The CDR3 totals 14 residues. In germline, CDR1 is MNHNS, CDR2 SASEGT. Trimming shortened V by 5 bases and J by 0 bases, and 10 bases separated the two germline ends. DNA for the CDR3: TGTGCCAGCAGTAGACGGGAAATGAACACTGAAGCTTTCTTT. Translated: CASSRREMNTEAFF.

This clone showed up just a few times. The genes are TRBV6-4 and TRBJ1-5, with a weak D call TRBD1 (5 bases). This CDR3 comprises 16 residues. Germline lookup yields CDR1 MRHNA and CDR2 SNTAGT. V shed 7 bases and J shed 5 bases, with 21 bases lying between them. CDR3 DNA sequence: TGTGCCAGCACCCCCGGGTTGGGGCGAAGGGATCAGCCCCAGCATTTT. Its protein is CASTPGLGRRDQPQHF.

The J gene is TRBJ2-1, the V gene TRBV6-5; D ambiguous. The V gene lost 4 bases and the J gene lost 10 bases, with 5 bases spanning the gap. There are 10 residues in the CDR3. Germline V gene sequence: CDR1 MNHEY, CDR2 SVGAGI. This CDR3 reads CASSSEEQFF. The CDR3 region has the DNA TGTGCCAGCAGTTCTGAGGAGCAGTTCTTC.

The genes are TRBV9 and TRBJ2-3; no clear D. The germline V gene encodes CDR1 SGDLS and CDR2 YYNGEE. Trimming cost V 0 bases and J 4 bases, with 18 bases left between them. The CDR3 loop spans 17 amino acids. CDR3 sequence: CASSVAPSPSQPDTQYF. CDR3 bases: TGTGCCAGCAGCGTAGCGCCCAGCCCCTCACAGCCAGATACGCAGTATTTT.

V usage is TRBV5-1 and J usage is TRBJ2-2; 10 positions agree with TRBD2. V lost 0 bases to trimming and J lost 0 bases; unmatched junction nucleotides: 5. The CDR3 consists of 18 residues. Germline values: CDR1 SGHRS, CDR2 YFSETQ. CDR3 region: CASSLVPSGSSNTGELFF. The CDR3 DNA reads as TGCGCCAGCAGCTTGGTGCCTAGCGGGAGTTCGAACACCGGGGAGCTGTTTTTT.

In this sample, this clone turned up once. V gene TRBV5-4 combines with J gene TRBJ2-6, with 8 bases aligning to TRBD1. Unmatched junction bases numbered 14, after V lost 7 bases and J lost 2 bases. The CDR3 runs to 18 residues. Per the germline V gene, CDR1 is SGHNT and CDR2 is YYREEE (reference sequence). The CDR3 loop is CASGGQGLYGAGANVLTF. CDR3 DNA: TGTGCCAGCGGCGGACAGGGTCTCTACGGGGCTGGGGCCAACGTCCTGACTTTC. The whole variable domain, filled in from reference TRBV5-4 and TRBJ2-6, reads ETGVTQSPTHLIKTRGQQVTLRCSSQSGHNTVSWYQQALGQGPQFIFQYYREEENGRGNFPPRFSGLQFPNYSSELNVNALELDDSALYLCASGGQGLYGAGANVLTFGAGSRLTVL.

The CDR3 region has the DNA TGTGCCAGCAGCTTCGGGCGGGAAAAGGGAGGCTACACCTTC. This codes for CASSFGREKGGYTF. The rearrangement uses TRBV7-2 and TRBJ1-2; D not certain. The CDR3 contains 14 residues. V was cut by 3 bases and J by 8 bases, with 16 bases left in between. CDR1 and CDR2 from the germline V gene are SGHTA and FQGNSA.

The chain joins TRBV2 to TRBJ2-7; 12 nucleotides align to TRBD2. Germline V gene lookup returns CDR1 SNHLY and CDR2 FYNNEI. The CDR3 has 14 residues. V trimming: 6 bases; J trimming: 2 bases; junction bases outside the gene matches: 2. As DNA, the CDR3 is TGTGCCAGCAGCGGACTAGCGGGAACCTACGAGCAGTACGTC. It encodes CASSGLAGTYEQYV.

The chain is built from TRBV6-1 and TRBJ1-5; 9 bases are shared with TRBD1. This CDR3 comprises 15 residues. Germline CDR1 MNHNS, CDR2 SASEGT. Trimming removed 4 bases from V and 4 bases from J; junction bases left unmatched: 5. CDR3 region: CASSGPGQGNQPQHF. The CDR3 DNA is TGTGCCAGCAGTGGGCCGGGACAGGGTAATCAGCCCCAGCATTTT.

This clone was detected only a few times. V usage is TRBV27 and J usage is TRBJ2-5, with D perhaps matching TRBD2 (6 bases). The germline CDR1 and CDR2 sequences are MNHEY and SMNVEV (reference sequence). The CDR3 sequence is 15 residues long. V lost 3 bases and J 0 bases, leaving 11 bases between the germline ends. The CDR3 protein is CASSFGGMYQETQYF. DNA of the CDR3: TGTGCCAGCAGTTTTGGGGGGATGTACCAAGAGACCCAGTACTTC.

The chain uses TRBV27 and TRBJ2-1; 9 positions agree with TRBD2. From germline, CDR1 is MNHEY and CDR2 SMNVEV (reference sequence). With 6 bases clipped from V and 0 bases from J, the junction kept 6 bases outside the gene matches. The CDR3 extends over 16 amino acids. CDR3 coding DNA: TGTGCCAGCAGGGAAAGTAGCGGGAGCTCCTACAATGAGCAGTTCTTC. Its translation: CASRESSGSSYNEQFF.

This chain uses TRBV5-6 with TRBJ1-2; no clear D. V lost 5 bases and J lost 0, with 11 bases in between. Germline CDR1 SGHDT, CDR2 YYEEEE. This CDR3 comprises 14 residues. Here the CDR3 reads CASSKQAANYGYTF. CDR3 sequence (DNA): TGTGCCAGCAGTAAGCAGGCCGCTAACTATGGCTACACCTTC.

CDR3 in amino acids: CASSLGLAGVRSPQETQYF. The CDR3 DNA sequence: TGTGCCAGCAGCTTAGGACTAGCGGGAGTCCGTTCGCCCCAAGAGACCCAGTACTTC. V and J are TRBV7-8 and TRBJ2-5, with TRBD2 identical over 12 bases. Germline V gives CDR1 SGHVS, CDR2 FQNEAQ. This CDR3 has 19 amino acids. Germline trimming cut 1 base from V and 1 base from J; bases unmatched to any gene: 10.

J is TRBJ2-5 and V is TRBV4-2; 10 positions agree with TRBD2. Germline loops: CDR1 LGHNA, CDR2 YNFKEQ. The CDR3 is 15 residues long. Germline trimming cut 4 bases from V and 5 bases from J; bases unmatched to any gene: 7. CDR3 DNA: TGTGCCAGCAGCCCTACATTACTAGCGGGGGAGACCCAGTACTTC. Protein product: CASSPTLLAGETQYF.

The chain's CDR3 is CASSLAGTGGFNQPQHF. The CDR3 DNA is TGTGCCAGCAGTTTAGCCGGGACAGGGGGTTTCAATCAGCCCCAGCATTTT. This chain joins TRBV28 and TRBJ1-5; 11 bases are a match to TRBD1. Germline V gene sequence: CDR1 MDHEN, CDR2 SYDVKM. The CDR3 loop spans 17 amino acids. Losses at the gene ends were 2 bases for V and 3 bases for J; bases not matched to a gene: 6.

The chain combines TRBV7-9 with TRBJ1-1; D is perhaps TRBD1 (5 bases). The germline CDR1 and CDR2 sequences are SEHNR and FQNEAQ (reference sequence). The CDR3 contains 13 residues. Trimming pared 5 bases from V and 5 bases from J, leaving 12 bases between. CDR3 protein: CASSRGGETEAFF. DNA for the CDR3: TGTGCCAGCAGCCGGGGAGGGGAAACTGAAGCTTTCTTT.

CDR3 nucleotide sequence: TGCGCCAGCAGCATCGACAGGGGCGCCAATCAGCCCCAGCATTTT. Protein product: CASSIDRGANQPQHF. The gene calls are TRBV5-1 and TRBJ1-5, with 8 bases matching TRBD1. Germline V gene data show CDR1 as SGHRS and CDR2 as YFSETQ. Trimming took 4 bases from V and 3 from J; bases not matched to a gene: 6. The CDR3 is 15 residues long.